One sample yielded the 19 T cell receptor beta chains listed below, sequenced in a study of beta chain features in type 1 diabetes. Study results and caveats: People with Type 1 diabetes carried modestly yet significantly shorter TCRB CDR3s in all four CD4+ subsets.

The antigens for these receptors are not known. Since all of the isolated RNA was reverse transcribed, expressed TCRB transcripts were what got sequenced. Some clones are missing from TCRdb's copy, which holds only in-frame ones; the method was immunoSEQ multiplex PCR. The sample has about 280,000 clones; approximately 15% are singletons. Sequencing was done on a sample of naive CD4+ T cells from blood. All receptors derive from a young man with type 1 diabetes.

The genes are TRBV15 and TRBJ2-2, with D possibly being TRBD1 (6 bases). V was clipped by 0 bases and J by 9 bases, with 14 bases between them. The CDR3 extends over 15 amino acids. Germline lookup yields CDR1 LNHNV and CDR2 YYDKDF (reference sequence). CDR3 protein: CATSRDALQGRELFF. The CDR3 DNA reads TGTGCCACCAGCAGAGACGCCTTACAGGGACGGGAGCTGTTTTTT.

The chain is built from TRBV4-2 and TRBJ2-2; D possibly corresponds to TRBD2 (5 bases). The germline V gene has CDR1 LGHNA and CDR2 YNFKEQ. This CDR3 contains 15 residues. V lost 0 bases and J 1 base, leaving 6 bases between the germline ends. The CDR3 here is CASSQEGGNTGELFF. The CDR3, as DNA: TGTGCCAGCAGCCAAGAAGGAGGGAACACCGGGGAGCTGTTTTTT.

The rearrangement links TRBV28 to TRBJ2-7, with 9 bases matching TRBD1. The CDR3 is 15 residues long. Germline loops: CDR1 MDHEN, CDR2 SYDVKM. The V gene end was trimmed by 5 bases and the J gene end by 5 bases; junction bases not matched to a gene: 10. The CDR3 reads CASSPPGQGSNEQYF. The CDR3 DNA sequence: TGTGCCAGCAGTCCACCGGGACAGGGTTCCAACGAGCAGTACTTC.

This chain uses TRBV23-1 with TRBJ2-1; D unresolved. TRBV23-1 is an ORF, and what it does is uncertain. Trimming shortened V by 5 bases and J by 1 base, and 12 bases separated the two germline ends. CDR3 size: 15 residues. The CDR3 protein is CASSFADFSYNEQFF. The CDR3 bases are TGCGCCAGCAGTTTTGCGGATTTTTCCTACAATGAGCAGTTCTTC.

This clone has only a few counts. The chain uses TRBV7-2 and TRBJ2-3; no definite D call. Trimming removed 0 bases from V and 2 bases from J, with 9 bases in between. Germline V gene sequence: CDR1 SGHTA, CDR2 FQGNSA. The CDR3 has 15 amino acids. The CDR3 nucleotides are TGTGCCAGCAGCTTAGCTTTACAGATCACAGATACGCAGTATTTT. Residues: CASSLALQITDTQYF. Full variable domain (missing parts from reference TRBV7-2 and TRBJ2-3): GAGVSQSPSNKVTEKGKDVELRCDPISGHTALYWYRQSLGQGLEFLIYFQGNSAPDKSGLPSDRFSAERTGGSVSTLTIQRTQQEDSAVYLCASSLALQITDTQYFGPGTRLTVL.

This clone was recorded a few times. This chain connects TRBV27 to TRBJ2-1; 13 nucleotides match TRBD2. This CDR3 region has 14 residues. Germline values: CDR1 MNHEY, CDR2 SMNVEV (reference sequence). The trim removed 6 bases at V and 7 bases at J, leaving 3 bases unmatched. The CDR3 loop reads CASRGTSGINEQFF. CDR3 in DNA: TGTGCCAGCAGAGGGACTAGCGGGATAAATGAGCAGTTCTTC.

This clone was counted between two and nine times. The chain carries TRBV7-9 and TRBJ1-3, with TRBD1 matching over 7 bases. CDR3 length equals 17 residues. The germline V gene has CDR1 SEHNR and CDR2 FQNEAQ (reference sequence). The ends lost 4 bases at V and 0 bases at J; junction bases unmatched: 9. CDR3 sequence (DNA): TGTGCCAGCAGCTCTAGGACAGGCTCGATCTCTGGAAACACCATATATTTT. It encodes CASSSRTGSISGNTIYF.

This clone appeared a few times. The same CDR3 arises from other DNA sequences in this sample as well. The chain joins TRBV5-1 to TRBJ2-7; D not certain. The CDR3 has 11 residues. V was clipped by 0 bases and J by 6 bases, with 4 bases between them. Germline V gene sequence: CDR1 SGHRS, CDR2 YFSETQ. As DNA, the CDR3 is TGCGCCAGCAGCTTGGAAGCCGAGCAGTACTTC. Translating gives CASSLEAEQYF.

The J gene is TRBJ2-2, the V gene TRBV7-9, with 8 bases identical to TRBD1. After removal of 10 bases from V and 6 bases from J, the junction contained 13 bases not matched to a gene. The CDR3 runs 15 residues. The germline gives CDR1 SEHNR, CDR2 FQNEAQ (reference sequence). CDR3 nucleotides: TGTGCCATAAGGACGAAGGACAGGGACCCCGGGGAGCTGTTTTTT. This gives the protein CAIRTKDRDPGELFF.

This clone was seen a handful of times. This CDR3 reads CASSPGGWTGNEQFF. For the CDR3, the DNA is TGTGCCAGCAGCCCGGGAGGGTGGACAGGCAATGAGCAGTTCTTC. The chain links TRBV5-4 to TRBJ2-1, with a weak D call TRBD2 (8 bases). Trimming left V 4 bases short and J 6 bases short, with 17 bases between. The CDR3 totals 15 residues. From germline, CDR1 is SGHNT and CDR2 YYREEE (reference sequence).

This clone showed up just a few times. The chain has TRBV6-8 and TRBJ2-3, with a possible D match to TRBD1 (6 bases). This CDR3 has 16 residues. CDR1 is MNHGY and CDR2 is SAAAGT in the germline V gene. Trimming stripped 6 bases from V and 2 bases from J, with 18 bases between. The CDR3 DNA is TGTGCCAGCAGCCCCGGACAGTTCCGAAACACAGATACGCAGTATTTT. Translating it yields CASSPGQFRNTDTQYF.

This chain connects TRBV18 to TRBJ1-1; D perhaps matches TRBD1 (6 bases). Germline CDR1 KGHSH, CDR2 LQKENI. Trimming removed 1 base at V and 4 bases at J, with 16 bases between. This CDR3 spans 16 amino acids. CDR3 coding DNA: TGTGCCAGCTCACCACTGGCAGGGGATGTGGGCACTGAAGCTTTCTTT. Protein sequence: CASSPLAGDVGTEAFF. Supplemented by reference TRBV18 and TRBJ1-1, the full variable domain reads NAGVMQNPRHLVRRRGQEARLRCSPMKGHSHVYWYRQLPEEGLKFMVYLQKENIIDESGMPKERFSAEFPKEGPSILRIQQVVRGDSAAYFCASSPLAGDVGTEAFFGQGTRLTVV.

In this sample, this clone turned up a few times. V gene TRBV5-1 combines with J gene TRBJ2-3, with TRBD2 as a possible D gene (6 bases). The CDR3 has 16 residues. Trimming stripped 0 bases from V and 0 bases from J, with 11 bases between. Per the germline V gene, CDR1 is SGHRS and CDR2 is YFSETQ. CDR3 in amino acids: CASSLVLRGSTDTQYF. DNA of the CDR3: TGCGCCAGCAGCTTGGTCCTTCGGGGGAGCACAGATACGCAGTATTTT.

This clone was observed a handful of times. V gene TRBV28 combines with J gene TRBJ2-6, with unresolved D. The CDR3 covers 16 residues. Trimming stripped 5 bases from V and 3 bases from J, with 14 bases between. In germline, CDR1 is MDHEN, CDR2 SYDVKM. CDR3 loop: CASSIDSHGGANVLTF. The CDR3 DNA reads as TGTGCCAGCAGTATCGACTCACATGGTGGGGCCAACGTCCTGACTTTC.

This clone was found a few times. The genes are TRBV28 and TRBJ1-2; D is undetermined. CDR1 and CDR2 from the germline V gene are MDHEN and SYDVKM. The CDR3 sequence is 15 residues long. Trimming took 0 bases from V and 0 from J, leaving 8 bases between them. CDR3 in amino acids: CASSLWNRANYGYTF. In DNA, the CDR3 is TGTGCCAGCAGTTTATGGAACCGGGCTAACTATGGCTACACCTTC.

This clone was counted between two and nine times. Here the CDR3 reads CASSPLEQGAQTFF. As DNA, the CDR3 is TGTGCCAGCTCACCACTTGAACAGGGGGCGCAGACTTTCTTT. V and J are TRBV18 and TRBJ1-1; 9 bases align to TRBD1. Germline-derived CDR1 and CDR2 are KGHSH and LQKENI. V lost 1 base and J lost 12; bases outside the gene matches: 9. This CDR3 is 14 amino acids long.

This clone was recorded a few times. The chain carries TRBV10-3 and TRBJ2-1; no clear D. The CDR3 runs to 15 residues. V was clipped by 0 bases and J by 3 bases, with 9 bases between them. Germline CDR1 ENHRY, CDR2 SYGVKD. The CDR3 here is CAISESIPIYNEQFF. Here the CDR3 DNA reads TGTGCCATCAGTGAGTCTATCCCTATCTACAATGAGCAGTTCTTC.

This clone was seen a single time. The V call is TRBV30, the J call TRBJ1-2, with D possibly being TRBD1 (5 bases). The CDR3 loop spans 14 amino acids. CDR1 is GTSNPN and CDR2 is SVGIG in the germline V gene (reference sequence). Trimming took 6 bases from V and 6 from J, leaving 20 bases between them. CDR3: CACPEGRDYDGYTF. The CDR3 DNA sequence: TGTGCCTGCCCGGAGGGCAGGGATTATGATGGCTACACCTTC.

This chain uses TRBV29-1 with TRBJ1-1; 8 bases match TRBD1. The CDR3 is 15 residues long. With V trimmed by 2 bases and J by 1 base, 6 bases remained unmatched. Germline assignment: CDR1 SQVTM and CDR2 ANQGSEA. Here the CDR3 reads CSVERTGRSNTEAFF. The CDR3 DNA reads as TGCAGCGTTGAAAGGACAGGGAGGTCGAACACTGAAGCTTTCTTT.